This TCR beta chain was retrieved from a study of blood T cell repertoires in COVID-19. This clone came up many times. CDR3 length: 16 residues. V shed 3 bases and J 4 bases; nucleotides not matched to a gene: 5. Germline CDR1 reads SGHNT; CDR2 reads YYREEE (reference sequence). The protocol was immunoSEQ multiplex PCR, while the TCRdb copy is restricted to in-frame clones and leaves out a portion. The table includes about 240,000 clones, 83% detected once. The source material was PBMCs or T cells enriched from blood (not recorded which). The chain links TRBV5-4 to TRBJ1-4; 11 nucleotides align to TRBD1. This TCR was recovered from a middle-aged woman who had been exposed to COVID-19. CDR3 in amino acids: CASSSPGQGVNEKLFF. CDR3 nucleotide sequence: TGTGCCAGCAGCTCACCGGGACAGGGGGTTAATGAAAAACTGTTTTTT.